Listed here are 13 T cell receptor beta chains from one sample, sequenced in a study of T cells in Graves' hyperthyroidism and ophthalmopathy. RNA transcripts served as the template for amplifying TCR beta CDR3 regions. First-round RT-PCR targeting the TCR CDR3 was performed with the HTBI primer set. In TCRdb, the multiplex PCR reads were re-called with MiXCR into one record per CDR3 protein. The profile covers about 840,000 distinct CDR3 sequences, with roughly 37% appearing a single time and 8.9% taken by the ten largest. Sequenced sample: blood. The receptors stem from a man aged 18 to 30 with Graves' hyperthyroidism.

This clonotype was counted at least ten times. The CDR3 region is CASSGIWGNGSPLHF. The CDR3 nucleotides read TGTGCCAGCAGTGGTATATGGGGGAATGGTTCACCCCTCCACTTT. The chain employs TRBV25-1 and TRBJ1-6; maybe TRBD1 (5 bases). V was clipped by 4 bases and J by 9 bases, with 16 bases between them. Germline CDR1 reads MGHDK; CDR2 reads SYGVNS. This CDR3 has 15 amino acids. The full variable domain, rest sourced from reference TRBV25-1 and TRBJ1-6, is EADIYQTPRYLVIGTGKKITLECSQTMGHDKMYWYQQDPGMELHLIHYSYGVNSTEKGDLSSESTVSRIRTEHFPLTLESARPSHTSQYLCASSGIWGNGSPLHFGNGTRLTVT.

This clonotype was recorded a few times. The chain combines TRBV29-1 with TRBJ2-3; TRBD2 agrees at 12 bases. The V gene's germline CDR1 is SQVTM and CDR2 ANQGSEA. This CDR3 has 15 residues. Germline trimming cut 6 bases from V and 2 bases from J; bases unmatched to any gene: 6. The DNA for the CDR3 is TGCAGCGTCGAGCTAGCGGGAGGGAACACAGATACGCAGTATTTT. It yields the protein CSVELAGGNTDTQYF.

The V and J genes are TRBV5-4 and TRBJ1-1; D gene unclear. The ends were cut back, 5 bases at V and 3 bases at J, with 11 bases in the middle. Germline V CDR1 and CDR2: SGHNT, YYREEE (reference sequence). The CDR3 consists of 13 residues. This CDR3 is CASRQLPDTEAFF. CDR3 DNA: TGTGCCAGCAGACAGTTACCGGACACTGAAGCTTTCTTT. Drawing the rest from reference TRBV5-4 and TRBJ1-1, the complete variable domain is ETGVTQSPTHLIKTRGQQVTLRCSSQSGHNTVSWYQQALGQGPQFIFQYYREEENGRGNFPPRFSGLQFPNYSSELNVNALELDDSALYLCASRQLPDTEAFFGQGTRLTVV.

The J gene is TRBJ1-6, the V gene TRBV9; 7 nucleotides agree with TRBD1. The CDR3 has 15 amino acids. Germline V lookup: CDR1 SGDLS, CDR2 YYNGEE. J was trimmed by 13 bases and V by 4 bases; bases with no gene match: 14. CDR3 residues: CASSLVGGGNQPLHF. The CDR3 nucleotides read TGTGCCAGCAGCCTGGTGGGAGGGGGCAATCAGCCCCTCCACTTT.

This clonotype was recorded many times. The chain recombines TRBV19 with TRBJ1-2; a weak D match, TRBD1 (6 bases). V was shortened by 4 bases and J by 4 bases, with 13 bases between the two germline ends. Germline CDR1 reads LNHDA; CDR2 reads SQIVND (reference sequence). This CDR3 contains 14 residues. Written as DNA, the CDR3 is TGTGCCAGTAGTACCGGACAGAGTCTCTATGGCTACACCTTC. Translated, it gives CASSTGQSLYGYTF.

This clonotype was detected only a few times. This may arise from a read error, as a much more abundant clone is one base away. Given the absence of the conserved phenylalanine or tryptophan at the CDR3 end, a read error is likely. The chain employs TRBV29-1 and TRBJ1-1; D gene ambiguous. The CDR3 sequence is 12 residues long. Germline CDR1 and CDR2: SQVTM and ANQGSEA. Trimming cost V 3 bases and J 10 bases, with 15 bases left between them. The CDR3 loop reads CSVEVWPVGAFL. CDR3 nucleotide sequence: TGCAGCGTTGAGGTTTGGCCCGTTGGAGCTTTCCTT.

The genes are TRBV10-3 and TRBJ1-1, with D maybe TRBD1 (5 bases). The germline V gene has CDR1 ENHRY and CDR2 SYGVKD. There are 14 residues in the CDR3. The V and J ends lost 10 bases and 0 bases respectively, with 15 bases between them. DNA for the CDR3: TGTGCCAGTGGGAGGGGCCCCATGAACACTGAAGCTTTCTTT. This encodes CASGRGPMNTEAFF.

This clonotype was found many times. J is TRBJ1-4 and V is TRBV10-3, with D tentatively TRBD1 (6 bases). The CDR3 extends over 12 amino acids. V shed 8 bases and J shed 6 bases, with 10 bases lying between them. CDR1 and CDR2 (germline): ENHRY, SYGVKD. DNA for the CDR3: TGTGCCATCGACAAGGGGGATGAAAAACTGTTTTTT. It codes for CAIDKGDEKLFF.

The V and J genes are TRBV4-1 and TRBJ1-5, with D maybe TRBD1 (5 bases). Germline loops: CDR1 MGHRA, CDR2 YSYEKL. The CDR3 runs 15 residues. V dropped 0 bases and J dropped 4 bases, with 10 bases sitting between them. The CDR3, as DNA: TGCGCCAGCAGCCAAGATCTTGGGGGGAATCAGCCCCAGCATTTT. Protein: CASSQDLGGNQPQHF.

The chain is built from TRBV7-6 and TRBJ2-5; D not resolved. Trimming took 4 bases from V and 6 from J, leaving 12 bases between them. The CDR3 is made up of 13 amino acids. Per the germline V gene, CDR1 is SGHVS and CDR2 is FNYEAQ. CDR3 sequence (DNA): TGTGCCAGCAGCTCCCGTCTTTCGAAGACCCAGTACTTC. Translation: CASSSRLSKTQYF.

This chain links TRBV11-2 with TRBJ2-7; 10 bases map to TRBD1. V gave up 6 bases and J gave up 4 bases; unmatched junction bases: 9. The germline gives CDR1 SGHAT, CDR2 FQNNGV. The CDR3 covers 15 residues. The CDR3 nucleotides are TGTGCCAGCAGGGTAGCCGGGACAGGGGATTACGAGCAGTACTTC. It translates to CASRVAGTGDYEQYF.

This clonotype was counted ten times or more. This chain connects TRBV15 to TRBJ1-5; D possibly corresponds to TRBD1 (5 bases). V was cut by 0 bases and J by 8 bases, with 14 bases left in between. Germline V gives CDR1 LNHNV, CDR2 YYDKDF (reference sequence). This CDR3 contains 15 residues. This CDR3 is CATSRDQGMGKPQHF. CDR3 nucleotides: TGTGCCACCAGCAGAGATCAGGGCATGGGGAAGCCCCAGCATTTT.

This clonotype was seen many times. The rearrangement joins TRBV15 to TRBJ1-1; D call uncertain. The ends were cut back, 6 bases at V and 2 bases at J, with 10 bases in the middle. CDR1 LNHNV and CDR2 YYDKDF come from the germline V gene (reference sequence). CDR3 size: 13 residues. The CDR3 region is CATSTDPNTEAFF. Written as DNA, the CDR3 is TGTGCCACCAGTACCGATCCAAACACTGAAGCTTTCTTT.